This T cell receptor (beta chain) comes out of a study of CD8+CD57+ T cells in acquired aplastic anemia. Study-level background: Healthy donors had, on average, roughly 10 million reads for their CD4+ cells.

This clonotype was detected ten times or more. V was pared by 0 bases and J by 4 bases, with 9 bases between. CDR3 size: 13 residues. Germline values: CDR1 DFQATT, CDR2 SNEGSKA (reference sequence). The TCR beta profiling, which covered VDJ combination and CDR3 sequence, was carried out using genomic DNA as the template. TCRdb passed the reads through MiXCR, listing each CDR3 protein once. The sample has about 190,000 distinct CDR3 sequences; around half are singletons. Source material: sorted CD4+, CD8+, or CD8+CD57+ T cells (not recorded which) from PBMCs. The clonotype comes from a human donor in good health, serving as a control. The J gene is TRBJ1-2, the V gene TRBV20-1, with unresolved D. CDR3 nucleotide sequence: TGCAGTGCTAGAGATGGACTGAGCTATGGCTACACCTTC. Its translation: CSARDGLSYGYTF.